This record looks at one TCR beta chain sequence and its context. Produced via immunoSEQ multiplex PCR; TCRdb's table is partial and in-frame only. The sample has about 180,000 clones, about four fifths seen once. This record comes from a study of blood T cell repertoires in COVID-19. Looking at the study overall: The samples span acute and convalescent COVID-19 from the United States, Italy and Spain.

This CDR3 is 14 amino acids long. Germline V CDR1 and CDR2: SGDLS, YYNGEE. Trimming took 3 bases from V and 2 from J, leaving 12 bases between them. The gene calls are TRBV9 and TRBJ2-7; possibly TRBD1 for D (6 bases). Sequencing was done on a sample of peripheral blood. The sequence came from an older man with active or convalescent COVID-19. The CDR3 DNA follows: TGTGCCAGCAGCGACGACAGGAGTCCCTACGAGCAGTACTTC. This sequence encodes CASSDDRSPYEQYF.